This T cell receptor (beta chain) was obtained from a study of cytomegalovirus exposure and HLA in healthy donors. Study-level points and caveats: The authors confirmed in vitro that a few CMV-associated chains were specific for CMV antigens.

Germline V gene sequence: CDR1 LNHDA, CDR2 SQIVND (reference sequence). This CDR3 is 15 amino acids long. J gave up 9 bases and V 5 bases, and 13 bases lay outside the gene matches. Details on this clone: What it binds is not known.

Here immunoSEQ multiplex PCR was the method, and the copy in TCRdb shows in-frame clones only, minus some. The sample consists of hundreds of thousands of clones, roughly 84% of them appearing once. V is TRBV19 and J is TRBJ1-5; TRBD1 matches 7 bases. The receptor's source is a woman in her late teens or twenties in good health and CMV-seropositive. The material sequenced was PBMCs. This CDR3 reads CASSVAGGPSWPQHF. CDR3 in DNA: TGTGCCAGTAGTGTCGCAGGGGGTCCTAGTTGGCCCCAGCATTTT.